The sample holds many counts of the clone carrying this T cell receptor (beta chain). This sample is part of a study of regulatory T cells in long-lasting Graves disease. After removal of 6 bases from V and 3 bases from J, the junction contained 4 bases not matched to a gene. Germline lookup yields CDR1 LGHNT and CDR2 FRNRAP. The CDR3 has 13 amino acids. According to the study, TCR beta libraries were built with iRepertoire HTBI primers and CDR3-region Arm-PCR. TCRdb reanalysed the multiplex PCR reads using MiXCR and keeps one entry per CDR3 protein. The sample consists of more than 300,000 distinct CDR3 sequences, 16% of them appearing once. Time point in this sample: newly diagnosed GD, antithyroid drugs for less than 3 months. The TCR library was prepared using RNA isolated from PBMCs. A blood draw put nine milliliters of peripheral blood into EDTA tubes. These same records also appear under a second study, on T cells in Graves' hyperthyroidism and ophthalmopathy. In that study: First-round RT-PCR targeting the TCR CDR3 was performed with the HTBI primer set. Most clonotypes expanded in the thyroid (above 0.001) were also present in blood.

The sequence was collected from a young woman with Graves disease. The rearrangement joins TRBV12-5 to TRBJ2-5; 7 bases are a match to TRBD1. The starting material was peripheral blood mononuclear cells (PBMCs), obtained at new diagnosis, from a patient treated with antithyroid drugs. In nucleotides, the CDR3 is TGTGCTAGTGGCTACGGACAGGAAGAGACCCAGTACTTC. It encodes CASGYGQEETQYF.